This T cell receptor beta chain is drawn from a study of cytomegalovirus exposure and HLA in healthy donors. A note on this clone: Its antigen is unidentified.

Study-level findings and limits: Later on, an analysis showed TCR association rates differing by HLA locus, with DRB1 the most and HLA-C the fewest. Later analysis identified 15,000 to 20,000 TCR beta sequences associated with HLA alleles, using a false discovery rate threshold of 0.05.

The PCR employed 60 Vbeta primers together with 13 Jbeta primers. How the authors handled the data: Later analysis identified tens of millions of unique TCR beta chains, roughly 11 million shared. Libraries were prepared by immunoSEQ multiplex PCR; TCRdb keeps only in-frame clonotypes and omits some of them. The DNA gave D and trimming, while V, J and clone size come from that table. The top ten hold about 1.3% of the sample, which has roughly 170,000 clones, 65% to 90% seen once. V dropped 4 bases and J dropped 4 bases, with 14 bases sitting between them. CDR3 length: 14 residues. Germline V gene sequence: CDR1 WSHSY, CDR2 SAAADI.

The chain carries TRBV10-2 and TRBJ2-7; weak D call: TRBD1 (6 bases). Sequencing input: PBMCs. The source of this sequence is a girl aged 2-15 years in good health and CMV-seropositive. The CDR3 DNA sequence: TGCGCCAGCAGTGTCGACAGTGGACAGTACGAGCAGTACTTC. It specifies CASSVDSGQYEQYF.